A selection of T cell receptor beta chains follows, all from one sample in a study of T cell responses to AZD1222 COVID-19 vaccine. The repertoire was sequenced with immunoSEQ multiplex PCR; TCRdb's copy has only in-frame clones and lacks some. The repertoire has about 110,000 clones, about 92% of them found once; the top ten carry 0.95% to 1.5%. The sequences come from peripheral blood, collected on day 0 of AZD1222 vaccination. Source of these receptors: an adult in good health. Both conserved end residues are part of each CDR3. A D gene is named only where the DNA matches it firmly. A clone size is listed for some rows: how often the clone was seen (once, few, many), or a class if it is expanded.

TRBJ1-5 TRBV5-1 NA NA CASRLEGGNQPQHF TGCGCCAGCAGGTTGGAGGGTGGCAATCAGCCCCAGCATTTT
TRBJ2-5 TRBV9 NA TRBD2 CASSVAETSLETQYF TGTGCCAGCAGCGTAGCGGAGACTAGCCTGGAGACCCAGTACTTC
TRBJ2-7 TRBV2 NA NA CASSELYEQYF TGTGCCAGCAGTGAACTCTACGAGCAGTACTTC
TRBJ1-4 TRBV5-1 NA NA CASSLVKGELFF TGCGCCAGCAGCCTCGTAAAGGGGGAACTGTTTTTT
TRBJ1-1 TRBV6-2/TRBV6-3 NA TRBD1 CASSLRDRGLMNTEAFF TGTGCCAGCAGTCTCCGGGACAGAGGGCTAATGAACACTGAAGCTTTCTTT
TRBJ2-1 TRBV7-8 NA TRBD2 CASSLGRLASEQFF TGTGCCAGCAGCTTAGGCAGACTAGCGAGTGAGCAGTTCTTC
TRBJ2-1 TRBV6-5 NA TRBD2 CASSTRGGLYNEQFF TGTGCCAGCAGTACACGGGGGGGCCTTTACAATGAGCAGTTCTTC
TRBJ2-3 TRBV19 NA TRBD2 CASEGAGVGYTQYF TGTGCCAGTGAGGGCGCGGGGGTAGGATATACGCAGTATTTT
TRBJ1-6 TRBV9 NA NA CASSVDDLFSYNSPLHF TGTGCCAGCAGCGTAGACGACTTATTCTCCTATAATTCACCCCTCCACTTT
TRBJ2-1 TRBV10-3 NA NA CATLGSGNEQFF TGTGCCACTCTCGGATCAGGGAATGAGCAGTTCTTC
TRBJ1-4 TRBV20-1 NA NA CSAKGEKLFF TGCAGTGCTAAAGGGGAAAAACTGTTTTTT
TRBJ2-5 TRBV6-2/TRBV6-3 NA NA CASSYRKETQYF TGTGCCAGCAGTTATCGTAAGGAGACCCAGTACTTC
TRBJ1-4 TRBV14 NA NA CASSQDWGPGNEKLFF TGTGCCAGCAGCCAAGACTGGGGGCCTGGGAATGAAAAACTGTTTTTT
TRBJ2-1 TRBV6-5 NA NA CASSLDTLGYNEQFF TGTGCCAGCAGTCTGGACACTCTAGGCTACAATGAGCAGTTCTTC
TRBJ1-4 TRBV7-6 NA TRBD1 CASSRQGHNEKLFF TGTGCCAGCAGCCGACAGGGCCATAATGAAAAACTGTTTTTT
TRBJ1-6 TRBV7-3 NA NA CASSFSGPNSPLHF TGTGCCAGCAGCTTCTCGGGTCCGAATTCACCCCTCCACTTT
TRBJ2-7 TRBV6-5 NA TRBD1 CASTTTRTGTYEQYF TGTGCCAGCACCACTACCCGGACAGGTACCTACGAGCAGTACTTC
TRBJ2-2 TRBV7-2 NA TRBD2 CASSFPAGGISGELFF TGTGCCAGCAGCTTTCCGGCGGGAGGGATATCCGGGGAGCTGTTTTTT
TRBJ2-7 TRBV4-2 NA NA CASSQVRDNYEQYF TGTGCCAGCAGCCAAGTCCGGGACAACTACGAGCAGTACTTC
TRBJ2-5 TRBV2 once NA CASSGSTAKETQYF TGTGCCAGCAGTGGAAGTACCGCAAAAGAGACCCAGTACTTC
TRBJ1-2 TRBV6-1 NA NA CASSEIRSYGYTF TGTGCCAGCAGTGAAATTAGGAGCTATGGCTACACCTTC
TRBJ2-7 TRBV5-5 NA TRBD2 CASSAGLAASYEQYF TGTGCCAGCAGCGCGGGACTAGCGGCCTCCTACGAGCAGTACTTC
TRBJ1-1 TRBV28 NA NA CASTDGGTEAFF TGTGCCAGCACCGACGGGGGAACTGAAGCTTTCTTT
TRBJ1-1 TRBV6-6 NA NA CASSYSRNTEAFF TGTGCCAGCAGTTACTCAAGGAACACTGAAGCTTTCTTT
TRBJ1-3 TRBV5-1 NA NA CASSWGNTIYF TGCGCCAGCAGCTGGGGAAACACCATATATTTT
TRBJ1-3 TRBV2 NA NA CASSLNLISSGNTIYF TGTGCCAGCAGTCTTAACCTAATAAGCTCTGGAAACACCATATATTTT
TRBJ2-5 TRBV7-9 NA NA CASSLELSMGETQYF TGTGCCAGCAGCTTGGAACTGTCGATGGGGGAGACCCAGTACTTC
TRBJ1-2 TRBV6-5 NA NA CASRFEKGFNYGYTF TGTGCCAGCAGGTTCGAAAAGGGATTCAACTATGGCTACACCTTC
TRBJ2-3 TRBV12-3/TRBV12-4 NA NA CASSFYTDTQYF TGTGCCAGCAGTTTTTATACAGATACGCAGTATTTT
TRBJ1-2 TRBV7-9 NA TRBD1 CASSLKQGARYYGYTF TGTGCCAGCAGCTTAAAACAGGGGGCCCGTTACTATGGCTACACCTTC
TRBJ1-2 TRBV4-3 NA NA CASSGDFGYGYTF TGCGCCAGCTCGGGGGACTTCGGGTATGGCTACACCTTC
TRBJ2-7 TRBV29-1 NA NA CSVEVGRQGHEQYF TGCAGCGTTGAAGTTGGGAGGCAGGGGCATGAGCAGTACTTC
TRBJ2-3 TRBV7-9 NA NA CASTIREGAGTDTQYF TGTGCCAGCACCATTCGGGAGGGGGCGGGGACAGATACGCAGTATTTT
TRBJ1-2 TRBV29-1 once NA CSVTLNSLTELYGYTF TGCAGCGTAACACTTAATTCATTGACAGAGCTCTATGGCTACACCTTC
TRBJ1-5 TRBV28 NA NA CASSLPPQYSNQPQHF TGTGCCAGCAGTTTACCGCCCCAATATAGCAATCAGCCCCAGCATTTT
TRBJ2-7 TRBV6-5 NA NA CASSRESYEQYF TGTGCCAGCAGTCGAGAGTCCTACGAGCAGTACTTC
TRBJ2-1 TRBV2 NA TRBD2 CASSEGAGGRNEQFF TGTGCCAGCAGTGAAGGAGCGGGGGGGCGCAATGAGCAGTTCTTC
TRBJ1-1 TRBV27 NA NA CASSFSPARFF TGTGCCAGCAGTTTTTCACCAGCCCGTTTCTTT
TRBJ1-1 TRBV6-5 NA NA CASSYSRGAGEAFF TGTGCCAGCAGTTACTCGAGGGGCGCAGGTGAAGCTTTCTTT
TRBJ2-5 TRBV11-1 NA NA CASSGGPQETQYF TGTGCCAGCAGCGGGGGGCCTCAAGAGACCCAGTACTTC
TRBJ2-1 TRBV9 NA NA CASSPRQGRVLNEQFF TGTGCCAGCAGCCCTAGGCAGGGGCGAGTTTTGAATGAGCAGTTCTTC
TRBJ1-1 TRBV6-2/TRBV6-3 NA NA CASSFGGGREGTEAFF TGTGCCAGCAGTTTTGGGGGGGGCAGGGAGGGCACTGAAGCTTTCTTT
TRBJ2-5 TRBV9 NA TRBD2 CASSPVYGTKETQYF TGTGCCAGCAGCCCAGTGTATGGGACTAAAGAGACCCAGTACTTC
TRBJ2-5 TRBV25-1 NA TRBD2 CASSERDYRKETQYF TGTGCCAGCAGTGAACGGGACTACCGAAAAGAGACCCAGTACTTC
TRBJ1-3 TRBV11-2 few NA CASSLTVNTIYF TGTGCCAGCAGCCTTACTGTAAACACCATATATTTT
TRBJ1-2 TRBV30 NA TRBD1 CAWSRDSYGYTF TGTGCCTGGAGTCGGGACAGCTATGGCTACACCTTC
TRBJ2-5 TRBV29-1 NA TRBD2 CSVEEGLGGETQYF TGCAGCGTTGAAGAAGGACTAGGAGGGGAGACCCAGTACTTC
TRBJ2-5 TRBV20-1 NA NA CSASSLARETQYF TGCAGTGCTAGTTCATTAGCGCGGGAGACCCAGTACTTC
TRBJ2-7 TRBV9 NA NA CASSVASGSYEQYF TGTGCCAGCAGCGTAGCGTCGGGGTCCTACGAGCAGTACTTC
TRBJ1-4 TRBV13 NA NA CASSSRTERATNEKLFF TGTGCCAGCAGCTCCCGGACAGAACGAGCAACTAATGAAAAACTGTTTTTT
TRBJ1-5 TRBV7-2 NA NA CASSLQTGVNQPQHF TGTGCCAGCAGCTTACAGACAGGCGTCAATCAGCCCCAGCATTTT